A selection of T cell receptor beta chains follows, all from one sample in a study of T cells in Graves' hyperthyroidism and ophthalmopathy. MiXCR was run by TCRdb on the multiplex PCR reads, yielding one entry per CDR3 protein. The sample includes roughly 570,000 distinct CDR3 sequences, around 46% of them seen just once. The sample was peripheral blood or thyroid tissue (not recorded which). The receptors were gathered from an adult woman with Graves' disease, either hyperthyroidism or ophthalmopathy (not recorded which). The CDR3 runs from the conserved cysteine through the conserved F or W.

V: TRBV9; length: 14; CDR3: CASSAGIHNSPLHF
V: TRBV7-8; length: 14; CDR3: CASSLDRTYYEQYF
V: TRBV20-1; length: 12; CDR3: CSARVGGQPQHF
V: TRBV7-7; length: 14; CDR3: CASSLASPTGELFF
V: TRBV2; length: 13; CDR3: CASSGTGIGPQHF
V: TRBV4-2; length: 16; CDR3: CASSVSGTGLFQPQHF
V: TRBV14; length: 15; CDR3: CASSQPGLAGIRQYF
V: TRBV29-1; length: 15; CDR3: CSVGGGSRNTGELFF
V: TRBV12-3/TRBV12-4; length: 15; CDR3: CASSPFREVNTEAFF
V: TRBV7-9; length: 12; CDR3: CASTPGANVLTF
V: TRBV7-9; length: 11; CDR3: CASRTAYEQYF
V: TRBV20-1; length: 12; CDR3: CQFRGVNYGYTF
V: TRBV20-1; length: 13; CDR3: CSARESKGYGYTF
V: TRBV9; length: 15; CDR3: CASSVAGSYTGELFF
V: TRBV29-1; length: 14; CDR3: CSVDPAGRQETQYF
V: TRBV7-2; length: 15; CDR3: CASSLVGKSNQPQHF
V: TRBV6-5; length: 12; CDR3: CASSPNREKLFF
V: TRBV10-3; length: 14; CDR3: CAISESGRDNGQFF
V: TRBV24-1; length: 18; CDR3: CATSDLSLVGQGTGELFF
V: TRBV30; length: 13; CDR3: CAWGDRHNQPQHF
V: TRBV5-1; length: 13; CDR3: CASSPDGQETQYF
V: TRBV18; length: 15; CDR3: CASSPLEGLGEKLFF
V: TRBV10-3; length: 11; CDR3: CAISGRAGYTF
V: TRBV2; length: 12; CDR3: CASGQDQETQYF
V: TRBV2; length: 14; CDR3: CASSFLGGMAEAFF
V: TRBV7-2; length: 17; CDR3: CASSLGVLATDTGELFF
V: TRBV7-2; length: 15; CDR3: CASSLARQAGAEAFF
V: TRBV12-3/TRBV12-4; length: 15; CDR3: CASSPGDRGDYEQYF
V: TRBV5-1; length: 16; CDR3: CASSKTAGRTNYGYTF
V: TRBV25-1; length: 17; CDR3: CASLGGQWSMAGNTIYF
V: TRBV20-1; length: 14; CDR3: CSARVGTGGDGYTF
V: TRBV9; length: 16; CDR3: CASSLGFGGRDSPLHF
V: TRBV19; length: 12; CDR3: CASSIDGNTIYF
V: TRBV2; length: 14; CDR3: CASAYGVVSYEQYF
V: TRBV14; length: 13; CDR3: CASSYTLGTEAFF
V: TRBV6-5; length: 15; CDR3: CASRKQGAEEYGYTF
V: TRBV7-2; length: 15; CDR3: CASSNNEGWTYEQYF
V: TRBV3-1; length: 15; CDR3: CASSSTVGWGTEAFF
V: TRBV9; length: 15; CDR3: CASSEGTSESETQYF
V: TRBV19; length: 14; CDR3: CASSTQGFGEKLFF